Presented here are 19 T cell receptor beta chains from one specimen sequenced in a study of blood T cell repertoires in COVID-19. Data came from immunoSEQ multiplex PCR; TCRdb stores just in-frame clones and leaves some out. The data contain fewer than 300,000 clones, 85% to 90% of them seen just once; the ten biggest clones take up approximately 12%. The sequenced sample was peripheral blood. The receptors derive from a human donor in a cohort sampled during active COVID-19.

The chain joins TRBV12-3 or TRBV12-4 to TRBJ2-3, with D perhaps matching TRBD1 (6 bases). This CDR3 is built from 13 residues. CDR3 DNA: TGTGCGACCGGGACCGAAGGGGGAGATACGCAGTATTTT. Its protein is CATGTEGGDTQYF.

The CDR3 bases are TGCAGCGTCGGGAGCCGCTATGGCTACACCTTC. It is translated as CSVGSRYGYTF. The chain links TRBV29-1 to TRBJ1-2, with D hard to call. V was cut by 6 bases and J by 4 bases, with 9 bases left in between. The CDR3 has 11 amino acids. CDR1 is SQVTM, CDR2 ANQGSEA, per germline.

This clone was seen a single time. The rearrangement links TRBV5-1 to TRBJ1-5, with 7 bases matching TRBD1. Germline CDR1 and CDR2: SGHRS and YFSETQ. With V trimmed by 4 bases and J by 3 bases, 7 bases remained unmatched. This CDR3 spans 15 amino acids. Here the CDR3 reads CASSVTTGVNQPQHF. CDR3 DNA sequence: TGCGCCAGCAGCGTTACTACAGGGGTCAATCAGCCCCAGCATTTT.

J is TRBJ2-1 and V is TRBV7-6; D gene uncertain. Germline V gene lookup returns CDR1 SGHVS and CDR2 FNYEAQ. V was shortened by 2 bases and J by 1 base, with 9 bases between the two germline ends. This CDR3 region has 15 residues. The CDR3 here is CASSLNPTSYNEQFF. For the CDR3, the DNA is TGTGCCAGCAGCTTAAACCCGACTTCCTACAATGAGCAGTTCTTC.

The CDR3 DNA sequence: TGTGCCAGCAGACCCCAGCGGATCTATGGCTACACCTTC. Translating gives CASRPQRIYGYTF. The V and J genes are TRBV28 and TRBJ1-2; D ambiguous. The V and J ends lost 6 bases and 4 bases respectively, with 12 bases between them. In germline, CDR1 is MDHEN, CDR2 SYDVKM. The CDR3 has 13 amino acids.

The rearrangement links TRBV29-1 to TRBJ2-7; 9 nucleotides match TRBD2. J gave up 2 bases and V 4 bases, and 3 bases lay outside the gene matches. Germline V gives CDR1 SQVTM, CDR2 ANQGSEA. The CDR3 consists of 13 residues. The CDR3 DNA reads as TGCAGCGTTGGGACTAGCGTAGCCTACGAGCAGTACTTC. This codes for CSVGTSVAYEQYF.

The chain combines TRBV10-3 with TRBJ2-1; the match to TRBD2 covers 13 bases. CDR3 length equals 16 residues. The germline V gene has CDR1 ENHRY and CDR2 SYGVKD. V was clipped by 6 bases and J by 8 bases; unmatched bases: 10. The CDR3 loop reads CAISGGLAGIIDEQFF. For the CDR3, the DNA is TGTGCCATCAGCGGGGGACTAGCGGGAATTATCGATGAGCAGTTCTTC.

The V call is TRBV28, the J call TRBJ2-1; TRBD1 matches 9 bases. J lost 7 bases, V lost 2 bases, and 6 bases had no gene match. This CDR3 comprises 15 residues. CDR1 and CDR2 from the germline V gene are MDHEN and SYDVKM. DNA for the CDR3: TGTGCCAGCAGTTTAAAAGCGGGACAGGGTAATGAGCAGTTCTTC. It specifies CASSLKAGQGNEQFF.

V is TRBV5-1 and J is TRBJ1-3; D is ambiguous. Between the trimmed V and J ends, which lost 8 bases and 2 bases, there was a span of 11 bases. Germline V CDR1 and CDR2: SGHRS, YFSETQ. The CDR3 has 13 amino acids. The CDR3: CASSETTGNTIYF. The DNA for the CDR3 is TGCGCCAGTTCGGAGACGACTGGAAACACCATATATTTT.

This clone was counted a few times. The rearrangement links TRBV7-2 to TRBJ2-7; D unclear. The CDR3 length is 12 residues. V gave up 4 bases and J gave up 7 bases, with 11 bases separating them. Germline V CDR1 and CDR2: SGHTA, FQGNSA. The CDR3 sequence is CASSSHAREQYF. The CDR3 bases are TGTGCCAGCAGCTCCCACGCGAGGGAGCAGTACTTC.

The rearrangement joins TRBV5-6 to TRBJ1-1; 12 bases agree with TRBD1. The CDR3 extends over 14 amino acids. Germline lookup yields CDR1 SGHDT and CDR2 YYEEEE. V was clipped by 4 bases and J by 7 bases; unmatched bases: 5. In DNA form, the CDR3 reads TGTGCCAGCAGCGTGGGACAGGGGGCCCATGAAGCTTTCTTT. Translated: CASSVGQGAHEAFF.

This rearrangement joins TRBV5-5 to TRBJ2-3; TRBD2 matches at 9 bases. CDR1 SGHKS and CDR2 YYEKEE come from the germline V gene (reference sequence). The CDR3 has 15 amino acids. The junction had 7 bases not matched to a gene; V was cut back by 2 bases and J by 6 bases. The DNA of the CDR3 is TGTGCCAGCAGCTTATTAGCGGGAGAAGGGGATACGCAGTATTTT. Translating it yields CASSLLAGEGDTQYF.

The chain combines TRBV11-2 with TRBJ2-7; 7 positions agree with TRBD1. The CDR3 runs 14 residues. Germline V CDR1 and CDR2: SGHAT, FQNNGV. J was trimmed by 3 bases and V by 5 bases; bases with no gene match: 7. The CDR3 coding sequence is TGTGCCAGCAGCGACTCCGGGACAGTCTACGAGCAGTACTTC. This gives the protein CASSDSGTVYEQYF.

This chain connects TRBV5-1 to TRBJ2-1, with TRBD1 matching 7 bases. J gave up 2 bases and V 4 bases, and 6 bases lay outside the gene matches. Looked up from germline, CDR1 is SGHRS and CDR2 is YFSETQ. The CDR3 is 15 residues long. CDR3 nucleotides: TGCGCCAGCAGCAAAGAGGGGGCTGCCTACAATGAGCAGTTCTTC. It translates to CASSKEGAAYNEQFF.

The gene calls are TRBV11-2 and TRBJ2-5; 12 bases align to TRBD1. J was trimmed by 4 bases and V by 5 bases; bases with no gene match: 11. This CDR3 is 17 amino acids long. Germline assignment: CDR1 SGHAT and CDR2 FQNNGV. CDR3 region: CASSNYPGQGARETQYF. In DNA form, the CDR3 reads TGTGCCAGCAGCAACTACCCGGGACAGGGGGCGCGAGAGACCCAGTACTTC.

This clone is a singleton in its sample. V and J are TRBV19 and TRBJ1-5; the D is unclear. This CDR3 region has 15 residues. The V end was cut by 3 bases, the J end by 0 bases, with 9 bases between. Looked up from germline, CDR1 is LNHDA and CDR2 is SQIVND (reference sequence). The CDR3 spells CASSIAVYSNQPQHF. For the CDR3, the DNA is TGTGCCAGTAGTATTGCAGTTTATAGCAATCAGCCCCAGCATTTT. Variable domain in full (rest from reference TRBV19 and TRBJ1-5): DGGITQSPKYLFRKEGQNVTLSCEQNLNHDAMYWYRQDPGQGLRLIYYSQIVNDFQKGDIAEGYSVSREKKESFPLTVTSAQKNPTAFYLCASSIAVYSNQPQHFGDGTRLSIL.

The chain's CDR3 is CASSQRPTVDEQYF. In DNA, the CDR3 is TGTGCCAGCAGCCAACGCCCTACAGTCGACGAGCAGTACTTC. The V call is TRBV4-2, the J call TRBJ2-7, with D unresolved. V gave up 2 bases and J gave up 5 bases, with 13 bases separating them. The CDR3 sequence is 14 residues long. Germline V gives CDR1 LGHNA, CDR2 YNFKEQ.

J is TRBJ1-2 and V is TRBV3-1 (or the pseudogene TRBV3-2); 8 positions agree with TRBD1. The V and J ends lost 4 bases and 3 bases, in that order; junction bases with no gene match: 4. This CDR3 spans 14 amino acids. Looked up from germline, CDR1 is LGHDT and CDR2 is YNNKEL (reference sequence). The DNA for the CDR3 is TGTGCCAGCAGCCCCGGACAGGGCTACTATGGCTACACCTTC. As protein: CASSPGQGYYGYTF.

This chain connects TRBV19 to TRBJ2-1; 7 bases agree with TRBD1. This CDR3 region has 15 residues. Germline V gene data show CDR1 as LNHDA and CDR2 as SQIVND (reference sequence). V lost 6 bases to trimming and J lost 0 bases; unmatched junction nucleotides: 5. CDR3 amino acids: CASSSQGTSYNEQFF. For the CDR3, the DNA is TGTGCCAGTAGCTCACAGGGGACCTCCTACAATGAGCAGTTCTTC.